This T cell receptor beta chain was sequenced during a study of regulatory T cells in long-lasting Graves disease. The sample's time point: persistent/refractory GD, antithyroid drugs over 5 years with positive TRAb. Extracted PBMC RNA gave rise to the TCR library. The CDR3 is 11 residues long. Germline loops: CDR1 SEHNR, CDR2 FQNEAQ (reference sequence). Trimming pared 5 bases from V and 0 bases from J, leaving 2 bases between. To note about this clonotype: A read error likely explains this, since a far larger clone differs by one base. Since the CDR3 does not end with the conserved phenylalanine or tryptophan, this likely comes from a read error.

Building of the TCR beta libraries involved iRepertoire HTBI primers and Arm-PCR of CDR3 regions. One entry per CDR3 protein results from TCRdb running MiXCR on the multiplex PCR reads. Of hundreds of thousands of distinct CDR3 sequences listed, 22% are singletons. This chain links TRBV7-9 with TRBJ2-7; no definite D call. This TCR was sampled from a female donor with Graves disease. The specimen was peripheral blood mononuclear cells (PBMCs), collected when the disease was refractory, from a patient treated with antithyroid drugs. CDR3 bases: TGTGCCAGCAGCCCCTCCTACGAGCAGTACTCC. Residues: CASSPSYEQYS.